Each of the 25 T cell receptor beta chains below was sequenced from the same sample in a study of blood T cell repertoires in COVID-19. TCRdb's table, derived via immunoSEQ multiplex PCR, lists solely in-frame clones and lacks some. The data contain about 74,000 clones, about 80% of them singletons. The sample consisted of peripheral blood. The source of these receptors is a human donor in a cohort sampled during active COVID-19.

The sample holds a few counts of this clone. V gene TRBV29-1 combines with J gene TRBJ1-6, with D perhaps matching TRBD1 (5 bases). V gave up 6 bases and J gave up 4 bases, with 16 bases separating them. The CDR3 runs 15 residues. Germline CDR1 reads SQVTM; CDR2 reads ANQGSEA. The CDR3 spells CSVVGREIYNSPLHF. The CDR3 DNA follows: TGCAGCGTGGTGGGGCGGGAAATTTATAATTCACCCCTCCACTTT.

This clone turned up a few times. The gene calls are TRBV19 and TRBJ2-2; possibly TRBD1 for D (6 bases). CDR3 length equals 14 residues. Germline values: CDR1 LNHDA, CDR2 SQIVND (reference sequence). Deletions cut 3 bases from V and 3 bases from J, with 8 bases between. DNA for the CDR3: TGTGCCAGTAGTATTACAGGGTACACCGGGGAGCTGTTTTTT. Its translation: CASSITGYTGELFF.

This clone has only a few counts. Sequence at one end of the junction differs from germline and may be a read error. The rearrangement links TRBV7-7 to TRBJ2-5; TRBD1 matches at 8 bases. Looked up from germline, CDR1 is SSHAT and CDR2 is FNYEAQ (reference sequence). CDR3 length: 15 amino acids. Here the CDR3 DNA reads TGTGCTAGCAGCTTAAACAGGGGGTCCCAAGAGACCCAGTACTTC. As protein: CASSLNRGSQETQYF.

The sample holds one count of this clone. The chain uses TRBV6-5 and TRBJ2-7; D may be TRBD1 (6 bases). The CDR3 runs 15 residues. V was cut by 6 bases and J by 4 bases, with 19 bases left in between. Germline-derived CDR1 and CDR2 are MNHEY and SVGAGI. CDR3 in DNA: TGTGCCAGCAGCCTAGAGGCACAGGGCGGATACGAGCAGTACGTC. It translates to CASSLEAQGGYEQYV.

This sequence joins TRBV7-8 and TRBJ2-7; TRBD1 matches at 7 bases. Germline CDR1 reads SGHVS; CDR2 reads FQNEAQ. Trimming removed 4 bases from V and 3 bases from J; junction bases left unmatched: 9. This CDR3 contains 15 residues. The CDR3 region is CASSWGYRGRYEQYV. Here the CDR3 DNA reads TGTGCCAGCAGCTGGGGGTACAGGGGACGCTACGAGCAGTACGTC.

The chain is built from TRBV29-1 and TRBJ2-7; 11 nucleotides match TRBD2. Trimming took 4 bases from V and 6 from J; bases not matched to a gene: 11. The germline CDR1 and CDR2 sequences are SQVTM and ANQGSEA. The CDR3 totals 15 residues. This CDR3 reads CSVGTSGRRIREQYV. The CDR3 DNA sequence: TGCAGCGTTGGAACTAGCGGGAGACGGATCCGCGAGCAGTACGTC.

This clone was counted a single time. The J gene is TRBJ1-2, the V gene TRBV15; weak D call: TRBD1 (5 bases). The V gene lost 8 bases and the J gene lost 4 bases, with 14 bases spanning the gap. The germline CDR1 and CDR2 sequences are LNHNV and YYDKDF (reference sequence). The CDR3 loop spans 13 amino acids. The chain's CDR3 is CATSLDRIYGYTF. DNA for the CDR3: TGTGCCACCTCCCTTGACAGAATCTATGGCTACACCTTC.

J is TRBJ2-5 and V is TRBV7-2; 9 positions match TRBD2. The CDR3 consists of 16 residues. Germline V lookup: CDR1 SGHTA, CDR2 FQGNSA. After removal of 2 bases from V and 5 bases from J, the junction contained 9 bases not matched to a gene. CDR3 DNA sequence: TGTGCCAGCAGCTTACTAGCGGGAAAAGGGTCTGAGACCCAGTACTTC. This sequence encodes CASSLLAGKGSETQYF.

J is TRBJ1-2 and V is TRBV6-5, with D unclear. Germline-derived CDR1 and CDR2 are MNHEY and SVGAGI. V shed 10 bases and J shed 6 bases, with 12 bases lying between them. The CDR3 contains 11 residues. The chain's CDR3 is CATLGGNGYTF. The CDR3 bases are TGTGCCACCCTAGGAGGGAATGGCTACACCTTC.

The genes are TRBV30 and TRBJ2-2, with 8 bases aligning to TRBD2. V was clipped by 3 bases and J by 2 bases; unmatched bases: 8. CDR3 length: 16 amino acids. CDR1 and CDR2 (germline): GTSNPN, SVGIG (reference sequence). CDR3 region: CAWRRSGLANTGELFF. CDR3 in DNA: TGTGCCTGGAGACGGTCCGGACTAGCTAACACCGGGGAGCTGTTTTTT.

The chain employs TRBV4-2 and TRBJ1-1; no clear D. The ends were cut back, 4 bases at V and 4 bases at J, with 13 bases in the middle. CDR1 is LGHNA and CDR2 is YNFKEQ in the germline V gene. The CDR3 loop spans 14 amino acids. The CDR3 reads CASSPPRGGTEAFF. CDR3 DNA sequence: TGTGCCAGCAGCCCCCCCCGGGGTGGCACTGAAGCTTTCTTT.

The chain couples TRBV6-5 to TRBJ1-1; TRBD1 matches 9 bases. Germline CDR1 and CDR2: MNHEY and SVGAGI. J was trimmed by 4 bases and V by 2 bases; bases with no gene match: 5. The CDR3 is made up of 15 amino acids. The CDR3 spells CASSYTRTGATEAFF. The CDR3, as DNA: TGTGCCAGCAGTTACACCCGGACAGGGGCCACTGAAGCTTTCTTT.

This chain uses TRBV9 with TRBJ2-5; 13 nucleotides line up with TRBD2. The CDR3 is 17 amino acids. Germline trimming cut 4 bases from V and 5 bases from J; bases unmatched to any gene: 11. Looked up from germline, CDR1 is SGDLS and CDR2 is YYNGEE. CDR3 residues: CASSPRTSGSLWETQYF. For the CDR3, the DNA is TGTGCCAGCAGCCCTCGGACTAGCGGGAGTTTGTGGGAGACCCAGTACTTC.

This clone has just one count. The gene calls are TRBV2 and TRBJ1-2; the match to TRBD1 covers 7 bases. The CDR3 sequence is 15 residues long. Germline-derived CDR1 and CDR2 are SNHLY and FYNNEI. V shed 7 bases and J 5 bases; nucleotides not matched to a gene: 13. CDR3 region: CASTLLRQGGYGYTF. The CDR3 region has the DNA TGTGCCAGCACTCTCCTTCGACAGGGCGGATATGGCTACACCTTC. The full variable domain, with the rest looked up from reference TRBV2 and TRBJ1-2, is EPEVTQTPSHQVTQMGQEVILRCVPISNHLYFYWYRQILGQKVEFLVSFYNNEISEKSEIFDDQFSVERPDGSNFTLKIRSTKLEDSAMYFCASTLLRQGGYGYTFGSGTRLTVV.

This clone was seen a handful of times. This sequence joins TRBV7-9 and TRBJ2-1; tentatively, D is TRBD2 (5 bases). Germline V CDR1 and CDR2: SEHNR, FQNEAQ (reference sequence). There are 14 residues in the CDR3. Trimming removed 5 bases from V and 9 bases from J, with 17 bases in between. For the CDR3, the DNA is TGTGCCAGCAGCCCCCGAGCGTGGAGCGGTGAGCAGTTCTTC. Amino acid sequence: CASSPRAWSGEQFF. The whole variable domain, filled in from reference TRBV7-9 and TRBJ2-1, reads DTGVSQNPRHKITKRGQNVTFRCDPISEHNRLYWYRQTLGQGPEFLTYFQNEAQLEKSRLLSDRFSAERPKGSFSTLEIQRTEQGDSAMYLCASSPRAWSGEQFFGPGTRLTVL.

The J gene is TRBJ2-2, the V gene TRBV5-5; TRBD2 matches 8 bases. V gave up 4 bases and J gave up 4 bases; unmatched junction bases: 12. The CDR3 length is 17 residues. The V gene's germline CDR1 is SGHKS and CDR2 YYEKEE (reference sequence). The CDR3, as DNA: TGTGCCAGCAGCCGCCGGGGGGGGTCCCCTTTCACCGGGGAGCTGTTTTTT. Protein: CASSRRGGSPFTGELFF.

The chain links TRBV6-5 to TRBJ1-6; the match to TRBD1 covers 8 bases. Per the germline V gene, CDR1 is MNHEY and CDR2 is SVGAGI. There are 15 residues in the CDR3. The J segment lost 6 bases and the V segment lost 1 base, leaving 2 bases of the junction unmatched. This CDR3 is CASSYWGQVNSPLHF. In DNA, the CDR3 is TGTGCCAGCAGTTACTGGGGACAGGTTAATTCACCCCTCCACTTT.

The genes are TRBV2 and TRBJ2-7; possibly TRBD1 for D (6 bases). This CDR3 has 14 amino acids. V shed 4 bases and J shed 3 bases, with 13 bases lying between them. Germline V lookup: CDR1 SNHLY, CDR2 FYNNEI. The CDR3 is CASSGTDRNYEQYF. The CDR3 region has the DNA TGTGCCAGCAGTGGGACCGACAGGAACTACGAGCAGTACTTC. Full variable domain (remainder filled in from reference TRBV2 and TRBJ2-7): EPEVTQTPSHQVTQMGQEVILRCVPISNHLYFYWYRQILGQKVEFLVSFYNNEISEKSEIFDDQFSVERPDGSNFTLKIRSTKLEDSAMYFCASSGTDRNYEQYFGPGTRLTVT.

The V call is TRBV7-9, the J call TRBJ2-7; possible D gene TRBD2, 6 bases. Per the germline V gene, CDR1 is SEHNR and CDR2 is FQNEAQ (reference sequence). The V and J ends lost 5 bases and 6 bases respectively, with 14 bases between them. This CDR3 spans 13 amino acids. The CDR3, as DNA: TGTGCCAGCAGCCCAGGAGGGCAAGGCGAGCAGTACTTC. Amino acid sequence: CASSPGGQGEQYF.

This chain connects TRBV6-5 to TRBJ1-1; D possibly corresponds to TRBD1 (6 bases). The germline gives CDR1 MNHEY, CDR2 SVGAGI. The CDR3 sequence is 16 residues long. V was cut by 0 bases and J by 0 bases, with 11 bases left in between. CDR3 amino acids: CASSYSGTRLNTEAFF. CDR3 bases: TGTGCCAGCAGTTACTCCGGGACAAGATTGAACACTGAAGCTTTCTTT.

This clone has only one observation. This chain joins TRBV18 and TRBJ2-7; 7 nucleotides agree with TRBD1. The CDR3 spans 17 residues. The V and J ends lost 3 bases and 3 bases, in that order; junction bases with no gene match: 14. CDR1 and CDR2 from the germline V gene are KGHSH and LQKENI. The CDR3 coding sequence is TGTGCCAGCTCACCTAGCCACGGGGACAGTCCGGGCTACGAGCAGTACGTC. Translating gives CASSPSHGDSPGYEQYV.

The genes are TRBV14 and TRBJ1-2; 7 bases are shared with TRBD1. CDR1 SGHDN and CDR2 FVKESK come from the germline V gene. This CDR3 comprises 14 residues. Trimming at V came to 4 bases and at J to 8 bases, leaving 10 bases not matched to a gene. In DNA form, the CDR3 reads TGTGCCAGCAGCCGCGGGACAGAGCTATGGGGCTACACCTTC. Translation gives CASSRGTELWGYTF.

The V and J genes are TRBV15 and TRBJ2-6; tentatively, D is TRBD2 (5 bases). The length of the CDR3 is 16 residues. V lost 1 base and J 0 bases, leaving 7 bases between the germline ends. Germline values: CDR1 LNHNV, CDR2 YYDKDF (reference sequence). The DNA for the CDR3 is TGTGCCACCAGCAGAGGAGGGCTCTCTGGGGCCAACGTCCTGACTTTC. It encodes CATSRGGLSGANVLTF.

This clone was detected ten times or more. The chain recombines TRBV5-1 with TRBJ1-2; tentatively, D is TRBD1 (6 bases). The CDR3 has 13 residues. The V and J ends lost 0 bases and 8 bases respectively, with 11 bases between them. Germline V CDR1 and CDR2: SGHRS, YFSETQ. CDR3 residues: CASSLAGRGGYTF. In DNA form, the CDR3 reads TGCGCCAGCAGCTTGGCTGGCAGGGGAGGCTACACCTTC.

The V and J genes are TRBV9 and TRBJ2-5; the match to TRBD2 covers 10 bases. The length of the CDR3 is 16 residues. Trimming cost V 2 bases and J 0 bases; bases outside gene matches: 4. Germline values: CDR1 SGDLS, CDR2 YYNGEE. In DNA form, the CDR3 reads TGTGCCAGCAGCGTCGCTAGCGGGGGATACCAAGAGACCCAGTACTTC. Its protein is CASSVASGGYQETQYF.